These 32 T cell receptor beta chains were all obtained from the same sample, sequenced in a study of naive CD8 T cells in extremely preterm neonates. No cognate antigen is known for these TCRs. General study results and limits: Preterm CDR3s were shorter than older groups', with fewer N additions and less trimming.

Preterm samples came from extremely preterm deliveries at about 22-28 weeks. Sequencing was performed with immunoSEQ multiplex PCR; in TCRdb, only in-frame clones are kept and a portion is missing. The sample carries about 23,000 clones, 70% to 90% recorded once. The sequencing input was naive CD8+ T cells from cord blood. The source is a boy who was born preterm.

A single count supports this clone. The CDR3 protein is CASSLTNSYEQYF. The CDR3 DNA follows: TGTGCCAGCAGTTTGACAAACTCCTACGAGCAGTACTTC. V gene TRBV27 combines with J gene TRBJ2-7; D is ambiguous. Germline V lookup: CDR1 MNHEY, CDR2 SMNVEV (reference sequence). Trimming removed 3 bases at V and 0 bases at J, with 6 bases between. CDR3 length equals 13 residues.

This rearrangement joins TRBV19 to TRBJ1-1, with unresolved D. There are 13 residues in the CDR3. V shed 0 bases and J shed 1 base, with 3 bases lying between them. Looked up from germline, CDR1 is LNHDA and CDR2 is SQIVND (reference sequence). The CDR3 region is CASSIDQNTEAFF. The DNA of the CDR3 is TGTGCCAGTAGTATAGATCAGAACACTGAAGCTTTCTTT.

Details on this clone: A much larger clone is a single base away; this may be a read error. This sample includes further DNA sequences coding for the same CDR3. V usage is TRBV5-6 and J usage is TRBJ1-1; no clear D gene. The CDR3 has 11 residues. The germline V gene encodes CDR1 SGHDT and CDR2 YYEEEE. V lost 0 bases and J lost 4, with 1 base in between. The CDR3 reads CASSLGTEAFF. CDR3 bases: TGTGCCAGCAGCTTGGGCACTGAAGCTTTCTTT.

The V gene is TRBV9, the J gene TRBJ1-6, with TRBD1 matching over 10 bases. CDR1 SGDLS and CDR2 YYNGEE come from the germline V gene. The CDR3 is made up of 15 amino acids. V lost 3 bases, J lost 3 bases, and 0 bases stayed unmatched. CDR3 nucleotide sequence: TGTGCCAGCAGCGGGACAGGGGGCTATAATTCACCCCTCCACTTT. Its translation: CASSGTGGYNSPLHF.

The rearrangement uses TRBV10-3 and TRBJ1-2, with unresolved D. Germline CDR1 and CDR2: ENHRY and SYGVKD. Between the trimmed V and J ends, which lost 6 bases and 5 bases, there was a span of 4 bases. The CDR3 contains 10 residues. In DNA, the CDR3 is TGTGCCATCAGGGGGTATGGCTACACCTTC. It specifies CAIRGYGYTF.

V is TRBV7-6 and J is TRBJ1-5, with a possible D match to TRBD1 (5 bases). The V gene's germline CDR1 is SGHVS and CDR2 FNYEAQ. Trimming removed 2 bases from V and 3 bases from J, with 11 bases in between. The CDR3 extends over 15 amino acids. CDR3 nucleotides: TGTGCCAGCAGCTTACAGGTGGGGGTCAATCAGCCCCAGCATTTT. It encodes CASSLQVGVNQPQHF.

The genes are TRBV6-5 and TRBJ2-1; 7 bases match TRBD2. Looked up from germline, CDR1 is MNHEY and CDR2 is SVGAGI. This CDR3 comprises 12 residues. The V segment lost 8 bases and the J segment 2 bases; nucleotides outside the gene matches: 0. CDR3: CASGLAYNEQFF. The CDR3, as DNA: TGTGCCAGCGGACTAGCCTACAATGAGCAGTTCTTC.

The rearrangement uses TRBV13 and TRBJ1-2; D is perhaps TRBD1 (6 bases). The ends were cut back, 4 bases at V and 4 bases at J, with 19 bases in the middle. Germline loops: CDR1 PRHDT, CDR2 FYEKMQ (reference sequence). The CDR3 has 16 residues. DNA of the CDR3: TGTGCCAGCAGCTCCGGACAGACCGTGCTACGCTATGGCTACACCTTC. Translating gives CASSSGQTVLRYGYTF.

V gene TRBV4-2 combines with J gene TRBJ2-7, with 8 bases lining up with TRBD1. The V segment lost 5 bases and the J segment 4 bases; nucleotides outside the gene matches: 10. Germline assignment: CDR1 LGHNA and CDR2 YNFKEQ. The CDR3 spans 15 residues. CDR3 nucleotide sequence: TGTGCCAGCAGCTTGCGGACAGGGAATATATACGAGCAGTACTTC. Its translation is CASSLRTGNIYEQYF.

This clone was picked up a small number of times. The rearrangement links TRBV5-1 to TRBJ1-1; 7 bases map to TRBD1. CDR1 and CDR2 (germline): SGHRS, YFSETQ. This CDR3 region has 15 residues. The V gene end was trimmed by 1 base and the J gene end by 0 bases; junction bases not matched to a gene: 3. CDR3: CASSLQGGMNTEAFF. The CDR3 bases are TGCGCCAGCAGCTTGCAGGGGGGCATGAACACTGAAGCTTTCTTT.

The chain uses TRBV27 and TRBJ1-1; D unresolved. This CDR3 is built from 13 residues. V was pared by 0 bases and J by 3 bases, with 5 bases between. In germline, CDR1 is MNHEY, CDR2 SMNVEV (reference sequence). This chain's CDR3 is CASSLSMHTEAFF. The DNA for the CDR3 is TGTGCCAGCAGTTTATCGATGCACACTGAAGCTTTCTTT.

The chain joins TRBV27 to TRBJ2-5; 7 bases are shared with TRBD2. The last part of the DNA fits TRBJ2-7 better; the J call may be wrong. Germline assignment: CDR1 MNHEY and CDR2 SMNVEV (reference sequence). The CDR3 length is 13 residues. The CDR3 coding sequence is TGTGCCAGCAGTTTAACTAGCGACTACGAGCAGTACTTC. Its translation is CASSLTSDYEQYF.

The chain carries TRBV30 and TRBJ2-5; D may be TRBD2 (5 bases). Per the germline V gene, CDR1 is GTSNPN and CDR2 is SVGIG (reference sequence). V lost 0 bases, J lost 5 bases, and 7 bases lay in between. The CDR3 loop spans 12 amino acids. The CDR3 loop reads CAWSVRGETQYF. CDR3 coding DNA: TGTGCCTGGAGTGTACGAGGGGAGACCCAGTACTTC. The whole variable domain, remainder taken from reference TRBV30 and TRBJ2-5, is SQTIHQWPATLVQPVGSPLSLECTVEGTSNPNLYWYRQAAGRGLQLLFYSVGIGQISSEVPQNLSASRPQDRQFILSSKKLLLSDSGFYLCAWSVRGETQYFGPGTRLLVL.

J is TRBJ2-2 and V is TRBV9; D gene ambiguous. Germline CDR1 SGDLS, CDR2 YYNGEE. V shed 4 bases and J shed 4 bases, with 8 bases lying between them. The length of the CDR3 is 13 residues. The CDR3 loop reads CASSPRSTGELFF. As DNA, the CDR3 is TGTGCCAGCAGCCCCCGGAGCACCGGGGAGCTGTTTTTT.

This sequence joins TRBV7-9 and TRBJ1-1, with 8 nucleotides matching TRBD1. The CDR3 runs to 17 residues. Losses at the gene ends were 1 base for V and 0 bases for J; bases not matched to a gene: 7. Germline V gene data show CDR1 as SEHNR and CDR2 as FQNEAQ (reference sequence). This chain's CDR3 is CASSLVHTGGMNTEAFF. The CDR3 bases are TGTGCCAGCAGCTTAGTACATACAGGGGGAATGAACACTGAAGCTTTCTTT. The variable domain in full, completed from reference TRBV7-9 and TRBJ1-1, reads DTGVSQNPRHKITKRGQNVTFRCDPISEHNRLYWYRQTLGQGPEFLTYFQNEAQLEKSRLLSDRFSAERPKGSFSTLEIQRTEQGDSAMYLCASSLVHTGGMNTEAFFGQGTRLTVV.

Worth noting for this clone: Other DNA sequences of this sample code for an identical CDR3. The chain is built from TRBV12-5 and TRBJ2-7; 8 bases align to TRBD1. CDR3 size: 13 residues. CDR1 is LGHNT, CDR2 FRNRAP, per germline. V lost 3 bases to trimming and J lost 3 bases; unmatched junction nucleotides: 1. CDR3 nucleotides: TGTGCTAGTGGTTTAACAGGGGGCTACGAGCAGTACTTC. Amino acids: CASGLTGGYEQYF.

The genes are TRBV4-1 and TRBJ2-3, with 13 positions matching TRBD2. With V trimmed by 1 base and J by 5 bases, 0 bases remained unmatched. The germline V gene has CDR1 MGHRA and CDR2 YSYEKL. This CDR3 contains 15 residues. In nucleotides, the CDR3 is TGCGCCAGCAGCCAAGGGACTAGCGGGGGAGATACGCAGTATTTT. Residues: CASSQGTSGGDTQYF.

The rearrangement uses TRBV27 and TRBJ2-1, with D unclear. The CDR3 runs 12 residues. Looked up from germline, CDR1 is MNHEY and CDR2 is SMNVEV (reference sequence). With 3 bases removed from V and 5 bases from J, the gap between germline ends came to 5 bases. The CDR3 region is CASSFPNNEQFF. Here the CDR3 DNA reads TGTGCCAGCAGTTTCCCTAACAATGAGCAGTTCTTC.

The V gene is TRBV7-6, the J gene TRBJ2-7, with 11 bases that match TRBD1. The CDR3 has 14 residues. V trimming: 6 bases; J trimming: 3 bases; junction bases outside the gene matches: 4. Germline-derived CDR1 and CDR2 are SGHVS and FNYEAQ. CDR3 DNA: TGTGCCAGCAGTCCCGGGACAGGGGGCTACGAGCAGTACTTC. The encoded protein is CASSPGTGGYEQYF.

This clone was counted between two and nine times. The chain is built from TRBV6-5 and TRBJ1-2; D unresolved. This CDR3 spans 12 amino acids. From germline, CDR1 is MNHEY and CDR2 SVGAGI. V was trimmed by 6 bases and J by 2 bases, leaving 7 bases between them. In DNA form, the CDR3 reads TGTGCCAGCAGCTCCAACAACTATGGCTACACCTTC. It specifies CASSSNNYGYTF.

The CDR3 coding sequence is TGTGCCAGCAGTTTATCGACAGGGGGCACTGAAGCTTTCTTT. It specifies CASSLSTGGTEAFF. The genes are TRBV27 and TRBJ1-1, with 9 bases fitting TRBD1. The germline V gene has CDR1 MNHEY and CDR2 SMNVEV (reference sequence). The ends lost 0 bases at V and 4 bases at J; junction bases unmatched: 0. The CDR3 covers 14 residues.

In its sample, this clone was seen a few times. The chain couples TRBV19 to TRBJ1-3; D unresolved. The CDR3 has 13 amino acids. Germline-derived CDR1 and CDR2 are LNHDA and SQIVND (reference sequence). V lost 3 bases and J lost 0, with 3 bases in between. As DNA, the CDR3 is TGTGCCAGTAGTATCAGCTCTGGAAACACCATATATTTT. This gives the protein CASSISSGNTIYF.

V and J are TRBV10-3 and TRBJ2-7, with D uncertain. In germline, CDR1 is ENHRY, CDR2 SYGVKD. The germline V and J ends were trimmed by 6 bases and 2 bases, with 17 bases remaining between them. The CDR3 length is 15 residues. The CDR3: CAISYTEKGTYEQYF. The CDR3 nucleotides are TGTGCCATCAGCTATACAGAGAAGGGAACCTACGAGCAGTACTTC.

This chain uses TRBV30 with TRBJ2-1; possible D gene TRBD2, 7 bases. V was clipped by 0 bases and J by 3 bases, with 9 bases between them. The CDR3 contains 14 residues. Germline CDR1 reads GTSNPN; CDR2 reads SVGIG (reference sequence). The CDR3 DNA sequence: TGTGCCTGGAGTGTAGGGGGGGGCTACAATGAGCAGTTCTTC. Translated, it gives CAWSVGGGYNEQFF. Full variable domain (outside the CDR3, taken from reference TRBV30 and TRBJ2-1): SQTIHQWPATLVQPVGSPLSLECTVEGTSNPNLYWYRQAAGRGLQLLFYSVGIGQISSEVPQNLSASRPQDRQFILSSKKLLLSDSGFYLCAWSVGGGYNEQFFGPGTRLTVL.

The DNA of the CDR3 is TGTGCCAGCAGCGCAGGGAATTCACCCCTCCACTTT. Protein product: CASSAGNSPLHF. This sequence joins TRBV9 and TRBJ1-6, with D possibly being TRBD1 (5 bases). Germline V gene lookup returns CDR1 SGDLS and CDR2 YYNGEE. With 3 bases removed from V and 7 bases from J, the gap between germline ends came to 5 bases. This CDR3 comprises 12 residues.

The rearrangement joins TRBV30 to TRBJ2-6; D is uncertain. The length of the CDR3 is 15 residues. Trimming removed 0 bases at V and 0 bases at J, with 6 bases between. Germline CDR1 is GTSNPN and CDR2 is SVGIG (reference sequence). The CDR3 DNA sequence: TGTGCCTGGAGTGTACGTCCCTCTGGGGCCAACGTCCTGACTTTC. Translation: CAWSVRPSGANVLTF.

The CDR3 coding sequence is TGTGCCAGCAGTGATAATTCACCCCTCCACTTT. Translated: CASSDNSPLHF. V gene TRBV25-1 combines with J gene TRBJ1-6; no firm D call. CDR1 and CDR2 (germline): MGHDK, SYGVNS. CDR3 length equals 11 residues. The V and J ends lost 3 bases and 6 bases respectively, with 0 bases between them.

V gene TRBV4-1 combines with J gene TRBJ1-1; TRBD1 might be the D (6 bases). This CDR3 region has 13 residues. Per the germline V gene, CDR1 is MGHRA and CDR2 is YSYEKL. The germline V and J ends were trimmed by 4 bases and 5 bases, with 11 bases remaining between them. Written as DNA, the CDR3 is TGCGCCAGCAGCCCTAATACAGGGACTGAAGCTTTCTTT. This translates into CASSPNTGTEAFF.

This chain joins TRBV5-1 and TRBJ1-1; a possible D gene is TRBD1 (6 bases). Germline lookup yields CDR1 SGHRS and CDR2 YFSETQ. V shed 0 bases and J shed 0 bases, with 9 bases lying between them. The CDR3 contains 15 residues. The CDR3 DNA follows: TGCGCCAGCAGCTTGGGCAGGGGTATGAACACTGAAGCTTTCTTT. This sequence encodes CASSLGRGMNTEAFF. The full variable domain, rest sourced from reference TRBV5-1 and TRBJ1-1, is KAGVTQTPRYLIKTRGQQVTLSCSPISGHRSVSWYQQTPGQGLQFLFEYFSETQRNKGNFPGRFSGRQFSNSRSEMNVSTLELGDSALYLCASSLGRGMNTEAFFGQGTRLTVV.

This clone was counted between two and nine times. V usage is TRBV11-2 and J usage is TRBJ2-7, with D maybe TRBD1 (5 bases). Germline CDR1 and CDR2: SGHAT and FQNNGV. The V gene lost 2 bases and the J gene lost 6 bases, with 5 bases spanning the gap. The CDR3 length is 11 residues. The chain's CDR3 is CASSLQGEQYF. The CDR3, as DNA: TGTGCCAGCAGCTTACAGGGCGAGCAGTACTTC.

For this clone: This may arise from a read error, as a much more abundant clone is one base away. The chain joins TRBV11-2 to TRBJ2-5; 10 nucleotides line up with TRBD1. The better agreement between TRBJ2-7 and the DNA end casts doubt on the J call. There are 14 residues in the CDR3. Germline V gene sequence: CDR1 SGHAT, CDR2 FQNNGV. This CDR3 reads CASSLGTGGYEQYF. The CDR3 DNA is TGTGCCAGCAGCTTAGGGACAGGGGGCTACGAGCAGTACTTC.

For the CDR3, the DNA is TGCGCCAGCAGTGAGCGGGGGGGCTCCTACGAGCAGTACTTC. It is translated as CASSERGGSYEQYF. V usage is TRBV10-2 and J usage is TRBJ2-7, with 8 bases fitting TRBD2. The CDR3 loop spans 14 amino acids. With 2 bases clipped from V and 0 bases from J, the junction kept 0 bases outside the gene matches. Germline CDR1 is WSHSY and CDR2 is SAAADI.